The clone carrying this TCR beta chain was detected a few times. Its antigen is still unknown. At the time of sampling, donors were nominally healthy, though unrecorded immune exposures were likely. This entry is derived from a study of cytomegalovirus exposure and HLA in healthy donors. Points from the study as a whole: Researchers counted around 160 TCR beta chains as cytomegalovirus-associated. Researchers reported that a few CMV-associated chains were confirmed in vitro as CMV antigen-specific.

PCR employed 60 Vbeta and 13 Jbeta primers. Methods used by the authors: Later reanalysis found tens of millions of unique TCR beta chains, around 9.9 million of them shared. The repertoire was sequenced with immunoSEQ multiplex PCR; TCRdb's copy has only in-frame clones and lacks some. D and trimming were read from the DNA, whereas the V and J calls and clone size are those reported in that table. The sample records roughly 120,000 clones, around 80% being singletons. The junction had 9 bases not matched to a gene; V was cut back by 5 bases and J by 2 bases. CDR3 length: 15 residues. CDR1 is SGHTA and CDR2 is FQGNSA in the germline V gene.

Sequencing input: PBMCs. V usage is TRBV7-2 and J usage is TRBJ2-7, with 7 bases fitting TRBD1. The receptor comes from a woman in her twenties or thirties in good health and CMV-seronegative. The CDR3 region is CASSTWGTAPYEQYF. In DNA, the CDR3 is TGTGCCAGCAGCACTTGGGGGACAGCGCCCTACGAGCAGTACTTC.